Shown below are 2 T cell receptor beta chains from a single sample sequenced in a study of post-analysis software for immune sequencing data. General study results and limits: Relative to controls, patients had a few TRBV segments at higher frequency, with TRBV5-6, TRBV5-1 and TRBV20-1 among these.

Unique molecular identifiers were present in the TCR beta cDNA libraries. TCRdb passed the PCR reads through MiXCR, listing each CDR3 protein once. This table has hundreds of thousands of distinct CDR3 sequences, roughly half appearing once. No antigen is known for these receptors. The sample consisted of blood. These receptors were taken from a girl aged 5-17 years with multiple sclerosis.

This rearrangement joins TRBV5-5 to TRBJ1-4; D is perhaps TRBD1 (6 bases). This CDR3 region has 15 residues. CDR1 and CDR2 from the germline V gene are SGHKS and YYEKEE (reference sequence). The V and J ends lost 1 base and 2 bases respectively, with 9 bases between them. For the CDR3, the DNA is TGTGCCAGCAGCTTGCCCACAGGGACTAATGAAAAACTGTTTTTT. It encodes CASSLPTGTNEKLFF.

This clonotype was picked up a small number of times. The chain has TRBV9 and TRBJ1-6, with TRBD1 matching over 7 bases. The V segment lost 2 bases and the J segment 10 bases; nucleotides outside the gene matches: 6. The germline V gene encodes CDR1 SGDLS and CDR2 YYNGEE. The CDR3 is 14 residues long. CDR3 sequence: CASSVTGAGSPLHF. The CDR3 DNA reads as TGTGCCAGCAGCGTCACAGGGGCAGGGTCACCCCTCCACTTT.